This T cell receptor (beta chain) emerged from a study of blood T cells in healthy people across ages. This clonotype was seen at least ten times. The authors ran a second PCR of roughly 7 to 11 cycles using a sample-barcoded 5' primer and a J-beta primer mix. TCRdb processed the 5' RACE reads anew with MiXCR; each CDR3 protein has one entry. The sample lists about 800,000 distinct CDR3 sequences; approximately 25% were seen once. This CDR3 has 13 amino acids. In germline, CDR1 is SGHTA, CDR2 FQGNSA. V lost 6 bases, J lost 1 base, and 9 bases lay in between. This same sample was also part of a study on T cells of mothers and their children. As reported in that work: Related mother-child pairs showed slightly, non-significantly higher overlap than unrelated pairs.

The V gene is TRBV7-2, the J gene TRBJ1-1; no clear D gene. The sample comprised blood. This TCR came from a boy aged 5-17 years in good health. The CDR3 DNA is TGTGCCAGCAGTTTGCGGCGGAACACTGAAGCTTTCTTT. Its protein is CASSLRRNTEAFF.